The 8 T cell receptor beta chains given below trace back to one sample, sequenced in a study of blood T cells in healthy people across ages. Combining a sample-barcoded 5' primer with a J-beta primer mix, a second PCR ran for about 6 to 11 cycles. TCRdb re-called the 5' RACE reads with MiXCR, one entry per CDR3 protein. The sample shows 1 million or so distinct CDR3 sequences, under 55% of them seen only once. The sequencing input was blood. The receptors stem from a woman aged 60-75 years in good health.

The rearrangement joins TRBV12-3 or TRBV12-4 to TRBJ2-5; 11 positions agree with TRBD2. The CDR3 loop spans 17 amino acids. V was pared by 5 bases and J by 4 bases, with 12 bases of the junction left unmatched. The CDR3 DNA sequence: TGTGCCAGCAGTGATCCGAGTAGCGGGAGGGCAGTAGAGACCCAGTACTTC. Its translation: CASSDPSSGRAVETQYF.

This clonotype was counted between two and nine times. CDR3 loop: CASKRAGNYNEQFF. CDR3 DNA: TGTGCCAGCAAAAGAGCCGGGAACTACAATGAGCAGTTCTTC. The genes are TRBV2 and TRBJ2-1; D is possibly TRBD2 (5 bases). V lost 7 bases to trimming and J lost 3 bases, with 13 bases between them. This CDR3 has 14 residues. Germline assignment: CDR1 SNHLY and CDR2 FYNNEI.

In this sample, this clonotype turned up once. The J gene is TRBJ2-2, the V gene TRBV11-3, with D uncertain. The CDR3 is 16 residues long. Trimming left V 1 base short and J 4 bases short, with 13 bases between. Germline CDR1 and CDR2: SGHNT and YENEEA. CDR3 coding DNA: TGTGCCAGCAGCTTAGGTGGCACATCGGTCACCGGGGAGCTGTTTTTT. As protein: CASSLGGTSVTGELFF.

The chain recombines TRBV7-9 with TRBJ2-6; 8 bases match TRBD1. Trimming took 5 bases from V and 0 from J; bases not matched to a gene: 9. CDR1 is SEHNR, CDR2 FQNEAQ, per germline (reference sequence). The CDR3 is 18 residues long. The CDR3 sequence: CASSPAQGASSGANVLTF. The CDR3 DNA sequence: TGTGCCAGCAGCCCGGCGCAGGGGGCGAGCTCTGGGGCCAACGTCCTGACTTTC.

This chain links TRBV2 with TRBJ2-6; 11 bases match TRBD1. With V trimmed by 8 bases and J by 0 bases, 3 bases remained unmatched. The CDR3 has 16 residues. Per the germline V gene, CDR1 is SNHLY and CDR2 is FYNNEI. The CDR3 DNA reads TGTGCCAGCCGGACAGGGGGCGCCTCTGGGGCCAACGTCCTGACTTTC. Its translation is CASRTGGASGANVLTF.

This clonotype was counted a few times. This sequence joins TRBV13 and TRBJ2-4; 10 positions agree with TRBD1. This CDR3 spans 14 amino acids. The germline CDR1 and CDR2 sequences are PRHDT and FYEKMQ (reference sequence). With V trimmed by 4 bases and J by 13 bases, 10 bases remained unmatched. CDR3 region: CASSSQTGGREQYF. The CDR3 nucleotides read TGTGCCAGCAGCTCCCAGACAGGGGGCAGGGAGCAGTACTTC.

The chain recombines TRBV7-9 with TRBJ1-4, with D possibly being TRBD1 (5 bases). This CDR3 comprises 14 residues. Germline CDR1 and CDR2: SEHNR and FQNEAQ (reference sequence). The V end was cut by 0 bases, the J end by 6 bases, with 8 bases between. CDR3 amino acids: CASSLAGTDEKLFF. The CDR3 DNA is TGTGCCAGCAGCTTAGCCGGGACGGATGAAAAACTGTTTTTT.

This sequence joins TRBV5-4 and TRBJ2-3; 11 positions agree with TRBD2. In germline, CDR1 is SGHNT, CDR2 YYREEE (reference sequence). The CDR3 spans 15 residues. The ends lost 4 bases at V and 10 bases at J; junction bases unmatched: 11. The CDR3 loop is CASSLLTSGTNPQYF. DNA for the CDR3: TGTGCCAGCAGCCTCCTGACTAGCGGGACCAATCCGCAGTATTTT.